Shown below are 8 T cell receptor beta chains from a single sample sequenced in a study of persistence of HIV-infected CD4 T cells. Their target antigens are unknown. This was the immunoSEQ version 4 assay in survey mode. Generated by immunoSEQ multiplex PCR, the TCRdb table keeps only in-frame clones and is missing some. This table holds about 33,000 clones, roughly four fifths found once. Cells were stimulated with CMV-infected fibroblast lysates at roughly 10 ug/mL. CD40L/CD69 double-negative CD45RO-high memory CD4+ T cells were collected. Sequences were derived from CD4+ T cells sorted from PBMCs after roughly 18-hour stimulation, sampled from a patient who received antiretroviral therapy. The receptors here all came from an adult man with HIV who was CMV-seropositive.

The CDR3 sequence is CASSFPSSGTGELFF. The CDR3 bases are TGTGCCAGCAGCTTCCCGAGCTCGGGCACCGGGGAGCTGTTTTTT. This chain uses TRBV5-4 with TRBJ2-2; D uncertain. V lost 2 bases and J 4 bases, leaving 12 bases between the germline ends. This CDR3 has 15 amino acids. Germline loops: CDR1 SGHNT, CDR2 YYREEE (reference sequence).

V gene TRBV2 combines with J gene TRBJ2-5; TRBD2 matches 7 bases. The V gene's germline CDR1 is SNHLY and CDR2 FYNNEI. V shed 7 bases, J shed 1 base, and the junction held 12 bases outside the gene matches. The CDR3 loop spans 16 amino acids. In DNA, the CDR3 is TGTGCCAGCACTGACGCGGGGGTTTGGGCCCAAGAGACCCAGTACTTC. It translates to CASTDAGVWAQETQYF.

The CDR3: CASVLQVKTEAFF. DNA of the CDR3: TGTGCCAGCGTTCTCCAGGTCAAAACTGAAGCTTTCTTT. The chain employs TRBV12-1 and TRBJ1-1; the DNA was not compared with TRBD1, the D call given in the table. TRBV12-1 has pseudogene status. This CDR3 region has 13 residues.

The rearrangement uses TRBV14 and TRBJ2-1, with D tentatively TRBD1 (6 bases). The CDR3 spans 14 residues. V was trimmed by 4 bases and J by 7 bases, leaving 14 bases between them. CDR1 and CDR2 (germline): SGHDN, FVKESK. In DNA form, the CDR3 reads TGTGCCAGCAGCCGGGAGACAGGAGCGAATGAGCAGTTCTTC. Translated, it gives CASSRETGANEQFF.

About this clone itself: Other DNA sequences of this sample code for an identical CDR3. The chain joins TRBV5-1 to TRBJ2-2; TRBD1 matches at 9 bases. The V gene's germline CDR1 is SGHRS and CDR2 YFSETQ. CDR3 length: 16 residues. With 3 bases clipped from V and 6 bases from J, the junction kept 9 bases outside the gene matches. CDR3 sequence: CASSSVPGQGPGELFF. CDR3 coding DNA: TGCGCCAGCAGCTCGGTACCGGGACAGGGCCCCGGGGAGCTGTTTTTT.

The genes are TRBV30 and TRBJ1-5; TRBD1 agrees at 8 bases. The germline CDR1 and CDR2 sequences are GTSNPN and SVGIG (reference sequence). The ends lost 1 base at V and 5 bases at J; junction bases unmatched: 4. CDR3 size: 14 residues. The CDR3 sequence is CAWSGDRQHQPQHF. The CDR3 nucleotides are TGTGCCTGGAGTGGGGACAGGCAGCATCAGCCCCAGCATTTT.

The V call is TRBV30, the J call TRBJ1-1, with no clear D. With 2 bases removed from V and 4 bases from J, the gap between germline ends came to 5 bases. CDR1 is GTSNPN and CDR2 is SVGIG in the germline V gene (reference sequence). This CDR3 spans 11 amino acids. This CDR3 is CAWSRTTEAFF. Written as DNA, the CDR3 is TGTGCCTGGAGTAGGACCACTGAAGCTTTCTTT.

V is TRBV19 and J is TRBJ2-7; 7 bases are a match to TRBD2. This CDR3 spans 13 amino acids. Germline values: CDR1 LNHDA, CDR2 SQIVND (reference sequence). With 6 bases clipped from V and 2 bases from J, the junction kept 4 bases outside the gene matches. In nucleotides, the CDR3 is TGTGCCAGTAGGGGGAGGGGAACCTACGAGCAGTACTTC. This gives the protein CASRGRGTYEQYF.